This entry describes one TCR beta chain. The data are from a study of blood T cell repertoires in COVID-19. Study at large: Both acute and convalescent COVID-19 samples were obtained from the United States, Italy and Spain. PBMCs, B-cell-depleted T cells, or T cells provided the cDNA or gDNA that made up the material.

This CDR3 spans 11 amino acids. Trimming stripped 6 bases from V and 6 bases from J, with 11 bases between. CDR1 and CDR2 from the germline V gene are DFQATT and SNEGSKA (reference sequence). Original data processing: Amplification of reference gene primers provided the estimated nucleated cell counts. TCRdb's table, derived via immunoSEQ multiplex PCR, lists solely in-frame clones and lacks some. V, J and clone size derive from that table, while D and trimming were established from the DNA sequence. The table includes approximately 310,000 clones, roughly 87% detected once. Sequencing was carried out using peripheral blood. The TCR sequence derives from a man aged 50-59 years with active or convalescent COVID-19. This chain joins TRBV20-1 and TRBJ1-1; TRBD1 is a possible D gene (5 bases). The CDR3 is CSARGKSEAFF. For the CDR3, the DNA is TGCAGTGCGCGGGGGAAGTCTGAAGCTTTCTTT.